The clone carrying this T cell receptor beta chain appeared a few times. Its antigen remains unknown. The genes are named according to mouse. The missing CDR3 end, 3 residues past where the read stops, is filled in from the germline J gene. This sample is drawn from a study of CD8+ T cells in alopecia areata. Findings and limits, study-wide: Scalp data also include sequences from resident alphabeta T cells of normal skin. For lesional scalp, especially alopecia totalis/universalis, clonality was higher than in normal scalp.

Sequencing used cDNA as its template, made by extracting RNA and reverse transcribing it. The assay was immunoSEQ multiplex PCR, and TCRdb's table has in-frame clones only and misses some. The sample gives more than 250,000 clones, none seen only once, and the top ten clones hold 0.9% to 1.5%. Germline CDR1 NNHDY, CDR2 SYVADS. V was cut by 5 bases and J by 0 bases, with 18 bases left in between. The CDR3 length is 18 residues. Markers including CD4, CD8alpha, NKG2D and NKG2ACE guided sorting of pooled cutaneous lymph node cells. Material: CD4+ T cells sorted from a lymph node. The V call is TRBV13-3, the J call TRBJ1-6; possible D gene TRBD1, 6 bases. TRBJ1-6 is assigned to the ORF class and has an uncertain function. This TCR was sampled from a C3H/HeJ mouse with alopecia areata. The strain's MHC: H2-k. The part of the CDR3 DNA that was read is TGTGCCAGCAGAAATCCGGGACACCCTAATTCCTATAATTCGCCC. This gives the protein CASRNPGHPNSYNSP. The full CDR3 sequence reads CASRNPGHPNSYNSPLYF.